The 28 T cell receptor beta chains below come from one sample, sequenced in a study of T-cell reconstitution after alpha-beta-depleted transplantation in children (dated by TCRdb to 2016 to 2018). Per the publication, the treatment or condition label means: allogeneic hematopoietic cell transplantation with graft depleted of TCRalphabeta T cells and CD19 B cells. Findings and caveats that apply to the study as a whole: Hyperexpanded clone frequencies declined over subsequent months; after one year, T-cell counts and TCRbeta diversity were mostly attributed to newly produced T cells.

Antigens for these TCRs are unknown. Receptor libraries were prepared by PCR. TCRdb lists the instrument as Illumina HiSeq 2500. TCR libraries were prepared with molecular barcoding, using unique molecular identifiers to normalize TCRbeta repertoire quantification. In-frame beta chains were kept once TCRdb had trimmed the public reads at Q25 with fastp and called clones with MiXCR. All rows with the same CDR3 protein become a single entry with the most common DNA and genes. The sample table contains some 300,000 distinct CDR3 sequences; only one count was recorded for over 7.5% of them. The ten largest make up 9.1% of the sample. The material was peripheral blood, obtained 360 days after TCRalphabeta/CD19-depleted stem cell transplant. The origin of the receptors is a female patient aged 2-9 years who had a stem cell transplant for Fanconi anemia, so the T cells may come from the graft donor.

This clonotype was recorded a few times. This chain uses TRBV7-2 with TRBJ1-6; no definite D call. The CDR3 contains 16 residues. Between the trimmed V and J ends, which lost 5 bases and 10 bases, there was a span of 21 bases. The germline V gene encodes CDR1 SGHTA and CDR2 FQGNSA. In nucleotides, the CDR3 is TGTGCCAGCAGCGGACGGACTAAAGCACTCGGGTCACCCCTCCACTTT. Protein sequence: CASSGRTKALGSPLHF.

Many counts were recorded for this clonotype. For the CDR3, the DNA is TGCAGTGCTAGAGCTGGCAGGGGGAACACTGAAGCTTTCTTT. This encodes CSARAGRGNTEAFF. The chain carries TRBV20-1 and TRBJ1-1; TRBD1 might be the D (6 bases). The CDR3 spans 14 residues. The V gene's germline CDR1 is DFQATT and CDR2 SNEGSKA (reference sequence). V dropped 1 base and J dropped 1 base, with 10 bases sitting between them.

Ten or more counts support this clonotype. V gene TRBV5-5 combines with J gene TRBJ2-2; D not certain. V dropped 6 bases and J dropped 3 bases, with 12 bases sitting between them. The CDR3 sequence is 14 residues long. Per the germline V gene, CDR1 is SGHKS and CDR2 is YYEKEE (reference sequence). Here the CDR3 reads CASNSPRDTGELFF. The CDR3 coding sequence is TGTGCCAGCAACTCCCCCAGAGACACCGGGGAGCTGTTTTTT.

This clonotype came up a few times. The V call is TRBV7-9, the J call TRBJ1-3, with a tentative D call TRBD1 (5 bases). V shed 3 bases and J shed 0 bases, with 9 bases lying between them. The germline V gene encodes CDR1 SEHNR and CDR2 FQNEAQ (reference sequence). The CDR3 is 15 residues long. The CDR3 here is CASSFRGPSGNTIYF. CDR3 in DNA: TGTGCCAGCAGCTTCCGGGGCCCCTCTGGAAACACCATATATTTT.

The V call is TRBV19, the J call TRBJ2-4; 9 nucleotides match TRBD1. This CDR3 spans 14 amino acids. The J segment lost 6 bases and the V segment lost 6 bases, leaving 6 bases of the junction unmatched. Germline-derived CDR1 and CDR2 are LNHDA and SQIVND (reference sequence). This CDR3 reads CASRYPGQGNIQYF. The DNA for the CDR3 is TGTGCCAGTAGATACCCGGGACAGGGAAACATTCAGTACTTC.

This clonotype was found many times. This chain connects TRBV10-3 to TRBJ1-1; 7 bases map to TRBD1. Germline assignment: CDR1 ENHRY and CDR2 SYGVKD. With 8 bases clipped from V and 4 bases from J, the junction kept 7 bases outside the gene matches. The length of the CDR3 is 13 residues. DNA of the CDR3: TGTGCCATCCAATCGACAGGGAGCACTGAAGCTTTCTTT. As protein: CAIQSTGSTEAFF.

This clonotype appeared a few times. The rearrangement links TRBV3-1 to TRBJ1-1; TRBD1 agrees at 7 bases. This CDR3 has 13 residues. Germline V gene sequence: CDR1 LGHDT, CDR2 YNNKEL (reference sequence). The trim removed 4 bases at V and 7 bases at J, leaving 6 bases unmatched. The CDR3: CASSRDSLDEAFF. CDR3 DNA: TGTGCCAGCAGCCGGGACAGCCTAGATGAAGCTTTCTTT.

This clonotype was detected ten times or more. The V call is TRBV9, the J call TRBJ1-3, with a weak D call TRBD1 (5 bases). V shed 1 base and J shed 0 bases, with 11 bases lying between them. The CDR3 runs to 16 residues. The germline V gene encodes CDR1 SGDLS and CDR2 YYNGEE. CDR3 bases: TGTGCCAGCAGCGTAACAGGCTTTCACTCTGGAAACACCATATATTTT. Residues: CASSVTGFHSGNTIYF.

CDR3 loop: CASSEYTTGVGGYTF. The DNA of the CDR3 is TGTGCCAGCAGTGAATATACGACAGGGGTCGGAGGCTACACCTTC. V is TRBV25-1 and J is TRBJ1-2; 8 positions agree with TRBD1. This CDR3 region has 15 residues. CDR1 MGHDK and CDR2 SYGVNS come from the germline V gene. J was trimmed by 8 bases and V by 0 bases; bases with no gene match: 8.

This clonotype was recorded at least ten times. The V gene is TRBV15, the J gene TRBJ2-5; D is uncertain. V was cut by 1 base and J by 0 bases, with 6 bases left in between. The V gene's germline CDR1 is LNHNV and CDR2 YYDKDF (reference sequence). The CDR3 loop spans 14 amino acids. CDR3 sequence (DNA): TGTGCCACCAGCAGAGTAACGAACCAAGAGACCCAGTACTTC. Its protein product is CATSRVTNQETQYF.

This clonotype was recorded many times. This chain connects TRBV18 to TRBJ2-7, with TRBD1 matching over 9 bases. Trimming took 1 base from V and 12 from J; bases not matched to a gene: 7. Germline values: CDR1 KGHSH, CDR2 LQKENI. The CDR3 sequence is 13 residues long. Here the CDR3 DNA reads TGTGCCAGCTCACCACAAGTAACGGACAGGGGGTACTTC. It is translated as CASSPQVTDRGYF.

This clonotype has a handful of counts. The chain employs TRBV3-1 and TRBJ2-1, with 7 bases matching TRBD2. From germline, CDR1 is LGHDT and CDR2 YNNKEL (reference sequence). CDR3 length: 15 amino acids. J lost 5 bases, V lost 4 bases, and 8 bases had no gene match. The DNA of the CDR3 is TGTGCCAGCAGCCTTGCGGGACTACTCGACAATGAGCAGTTCTTC. Translated, it gives CASSLAGLLDNEQFF.

The V and J genes are TRBV7-2 and TRBJ2-1; 14 nucleotides align to TRBD2. The CDR3 spans 16 residues. The germline V gene encodes CDR1 SGHTA and CDR2 FQGNSA. Trimming took 5 bases from V and 8 from J; bases not matched to a gene: 8. The CDR3 coding sequence is TGTGCCAGCAGCACTAGACTAGCGGGGGGGTTTGATGAGCAGTTCTTC. Its protein is CASSTRLAGGFDEQFF. Full variable domain (remainder filled in from reference TRBV7-2 and TRBJ2-1): GAGVSQSPSNKVTEKGKDVELRCDPISGHTALYWYRQSLGQGLEFLIYFQGNSAPDKSGLPSDRFSAERTGGSVSTLTIQRTQQEDSAVYLCASSTRLAGGFDEQFFGPGTRLTVL.

This clonotype was picked up many times. The chain joins TRBV28 to TRBJ1-2; TRBD1 aligns across 7 bases. The CDR3 length is 13 residues. Germline V gene lookup returns CDR1 MDHEN and CDR2 SYDVKM. V was clipped by 5 bases and J by 4 bases; unmatched bases: 4. CDR3 protein: CASSLQGSYGYTF. The CDR3 DNA sequence: TGTGCCAGCAGTCTACAGGGGTCCTATGGCTACACCTTC.

This clonotype occurred many times. The CDR3 here is CASSLIRSNQETQYF. In DNA, the CDR3 is TGCGCCAGCAGCTTGATTCGGTCTAATCAAGAGACCCAGTACTTC. This chain links TRBV5-1 with TRBJ2-5; D gene ambiguous. The CDR3 length is 15 residues. The ends were cut back, 1 base at V and 2 bases at J, with 12 bases in the middle. The germline V gene has CDR1 SGHRS and CDR2 YFSETQ.

The chain carries TRBV6-1 and TRBJ1-5, with D perhaps matching TRBD1 (5 bases). Trimming took 8 bases from V and 0 from J, leaving 11 bases between them. The CDR3 contains 14 residues. Germline values: CDR1 MNHNS, CDR2 SASEGT. The chain's CDR3 is CASVTAHSNQPQHF. The CDR3 nucleotides read TGTGCCAGCGTGACAGCGCATAGCAATCAGCCCCAGCATTTT.

This clonotype has ten or more counts. The V call is TRBV10-2, the J call TRBJ2-7, with 12 bases that match TRBD2. CDR3 length: 17 residues. Germline CDR1 reads WSHSY; CDR2 reads SAAADI. J gave up 6 bases and V 4 bases, and 13 bases lay outside the gene matches. CDR3 protein: CASSVLGAGTSGSEQYF. CDR3 sequence (DNA): TGCGCCAGCAGTGTTTTAGGAGCCGGGACTAGCGGGTCCGAGCAGTACTTC.

This clonotype has at least ten counts. CDR3 DNA: TGTGCCAGCAGCCCAACGGGACACAGCACAGATACGCAGTATTTT. Protein sequence: CASSPTGHSTDTQYF. This chain links TRBV7-8 with TRBJ2-3; D possibly corresponds to TRBD1 (6 bases). This CDR3 comprises 15 residues. In germline, CDR1 is SGHVS, CDR2 FQNEAQ. V was trimmed by 5 bases and J by 0 bases, leaving 12 bases between them.

This clonotype was recorded at least ten times. This chain links TRBV28 with TRBJ2-2; D is ambiguous. CDR3 length: 16 residues. V lost 8 bases and J lost 0, with 16 bases in between. CDR1 MDHEN and CDR2 SYDVKM come from the germline V gene. The DNA for the CDR3 is TGTGCCAGCCATCAGGTGTCGATCACGAACACCGGGGAGCTGTTTTTT. Translation: CASHQVSITNTGELFF. Full variable domain (outside the CDR3, taken from reference TRBV28 and TRBJ2-2): DVKVTQSSRYLVKRTGEKVFLECVQDMDHENMFWYRQDPGLGLRLIYFSYDVKMKEKGDIPEGYSVSREKKERFSLILESASTNQTSMYLCASHQVSITNTGELFFGEGSRLTVL.

The V and J genes are TRBV9 and TRBJ2-7, with 11 bases fitting TRBD1. Unmatched junction bases numbered 2, after V lost 0 bases and J lost 6 bases. The germline V gene encodes CDR1 SGDLS and CDR2 YYNGEE. The CDR3 consists of 14 residues. The chain's CDR3 is CASSVGGTGGEQYF. CDR3 DNA sequence: TGTGCCAGCAGCGTAGGAGGGACAGGGGGCGAGCAGTACTTC. The whole variable domain, remainder taken from reference TRBV9 and TRBJ2-7, is DSGVTQTPKHLITATGQRVTLRCSPRSGDLSVYWYQQSLDQGLQFLIQYYNGEERAKGNILERFSAQQFPDLHSELNLSSLELGDSALYFCASSVGGTGGEQYFGPGTRLTVT.

This clonotype has a handful of counts. This chain joins TRBV18 and TRBJ1-5, with D tentatively TRBD1 (6 bases). Germline loops: CDR1 KGHSH, CDR2 LQKENI. The CDR3 extends over 15 amino acids. V lost 2 bases, J lost 0 bases, and 8 bases lay in between. CDR3 sequence: CASSPRGNSNQPQHF. The DNA for the CDR3 is TGTGCCAGCTCACCAAGGGGGAATAGCAATCAGCCCCAGCATTTT.

This clonotype was picked up a small number of times. The chain employs TRBV19 and TRBJ1-1, with D tentatively TRBD1 (5 bases). This CDR3 comprises 13 residues. Germline CDR1 is LNHDA and CDR2 is SQIVND (reference sequence). The V gene lost 5 bases and the J gene lost 3 bases, with 10 bases spanning the gap. CDR3 protein: CASSAGGYTEAFF. In DNA form, the CDR3 reads TGTGCCAGTAGTGCGGGGGGTTACACTGAAGCTTTCTTT. Full variable domain (rest looked up from reference TRBV19 and TRBJ1-1): DGGITQSPKYLFRKEGQNVTLSCEQNLNHDAMYWYRQDPGQGLRLIYYSQIVNDFQKGDIAEGYSVSREKKESFPLTVTSAQKNPTAFYLCASSAGGYTEAFFGQGTRLTVV.

This clonotype was detected ten times or more. In DNA, the CDR3 is TGTGCCAGCAGCATGCGGGGGGCTCAGAATGGGAAGACCCAGTACTTC. It encodes CASSMRGAQNGKTQYF. V is TRBV7-2 and J is TRBJ2-5, with 8 bases lining up with TRBD2. J lost 6 bases, V lost 5 bases, and 14 bases had no gene match. The CDR3 runs to 16 residues. Germline values: CDR1 SGHTA, CDR2 FQGNSA. Filled out from reference TRBV7-2 and TRBJ2-5, the complete variable domain reads GAGVSQSPSNKVTEKGKDVELRCDPISGHTALYWYRQSLGQGLEFLIYFQGNSAPDKSGLPSDRFSAERTGGSVSTLTIQRTQQEDSAVYLCASSMRGAQNGKTQYFGPGTRLLVL.

The J gene is TRBJ1-4, the V gene TRBV2; D gene ambiguous. The ends were cut back, 10 bases at V and 8 bases at J, with 11 bases in the middle. The V gene's germline CDR1 is SNHLY and CDR2 FYNNEI. The CDR3 has 11 residues. CDR3 nucleotide sequence: TGTGCCACTTCATTAGGAGAAAAACTGTTTTTT. Translated: CATSLGEKLFF.

This clonotype came up many times. The V call is TRBV12-3 or TRBV12-4, the J call TRBJ2-1; 9 nucleotides match TRBD2. V shed 3 bases and J 0 bases; nucleotides not matched to a gene: 6. This CDR3 comprises 17 residues. The CDR3 reads CASSFLGSGSSYNEQFF. As DNA, the CDR3 is TGTGCCAGCAGTTTCTTGGGTAGCGGGAGCTCCTACAATGAGCAGTTCTTC.

The chain links TRBV5-5 to TRBJ1-2; no firm D call. CDR1 and CDR2 from the germline V gene are SGHKS and YYEKEE (reference sequence). The ends were cut back, 3 bases at V and 4 bases at J, with 10 bases in the middle. CDR3 length: 13 amino acids. The CDR3 DNA reads TGTGCCAGCAGCTCCGGCCTGGCCTATGGCTACACCTTC. This codes for CASSSGLAYGYTF.

This clonotype was counted at least ten times. The V and J genes are TRBV28 and TRBJ1-1; weak D call: TRBD1 (6 bases). The CDR3 has 15 residues. V was cut by 5 bases and J by 5 bases, with 18 bases left in between. Germline lookup yields CDR1 MDHEN and CDR2 SYDVKM. Written as DNA, the CDR3 is TGTGCCAGCAGTACCCCTGGGGGGGCGCGGACTGAAGCTTTCTTT. Translating gives CASSTPGGARTEAFF.

This clonotype was counted only a few times. The rearrangement joins TRBV7-8 to TRBJ2-7, with 10 bases identical to TRBD1. CDR1 is SGHVS, CDR2 FQNEAQ, per germline. This CDR3 region has 14 residues. The V segment lost 5 bases and the J segment 5 bases; nucleotides outside the gene matches: 6. The CDR3 reads CASSGRQGAHEQYF. CDR3 sequence (DNA): TGTGCCAGCAGCGGTCGACAGGGGGCTCACGAGCAGTACTTC.